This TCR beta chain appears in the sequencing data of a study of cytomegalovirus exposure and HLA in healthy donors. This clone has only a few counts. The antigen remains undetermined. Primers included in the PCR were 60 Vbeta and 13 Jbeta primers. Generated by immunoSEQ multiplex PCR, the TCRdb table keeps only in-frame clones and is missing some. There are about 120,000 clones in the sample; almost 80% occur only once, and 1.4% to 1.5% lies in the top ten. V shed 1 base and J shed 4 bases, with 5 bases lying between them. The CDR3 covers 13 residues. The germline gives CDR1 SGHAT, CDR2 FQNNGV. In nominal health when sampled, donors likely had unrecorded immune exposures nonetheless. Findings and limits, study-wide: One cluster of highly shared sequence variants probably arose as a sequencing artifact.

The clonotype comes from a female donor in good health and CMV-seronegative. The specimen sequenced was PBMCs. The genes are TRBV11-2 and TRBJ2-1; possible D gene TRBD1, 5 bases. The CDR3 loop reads CASSLAGYNEQFF. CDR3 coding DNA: TGTGCCAGCAGCTTAGCAGGGTACAATGAGCAGTTCTTC.